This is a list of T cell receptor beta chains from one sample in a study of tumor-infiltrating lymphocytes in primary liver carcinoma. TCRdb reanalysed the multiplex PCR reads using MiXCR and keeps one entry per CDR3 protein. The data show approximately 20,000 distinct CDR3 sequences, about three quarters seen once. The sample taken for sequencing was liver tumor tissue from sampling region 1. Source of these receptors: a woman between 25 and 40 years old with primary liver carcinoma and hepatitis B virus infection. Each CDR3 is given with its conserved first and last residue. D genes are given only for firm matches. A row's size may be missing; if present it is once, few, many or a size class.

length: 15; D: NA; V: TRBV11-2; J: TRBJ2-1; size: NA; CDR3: CANSLEGGEINEQFF; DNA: TGTGCCAACAGCTTAGAAGGGGGAGAGATCAATGAGCAGTTCTTC
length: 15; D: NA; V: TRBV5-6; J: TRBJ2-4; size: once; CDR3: CTGSQRVVVKNIQYF; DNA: TGTACCGGCAGCCAACGGGTGGTAGTCAAAAACATTCAGTACTTC
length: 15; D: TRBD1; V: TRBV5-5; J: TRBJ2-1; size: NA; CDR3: CASSLWTGTYNEQFF; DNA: TGTGCCAGCAGCCTCTGGACAGGGACCTACAATGAGCAGTTCTTC
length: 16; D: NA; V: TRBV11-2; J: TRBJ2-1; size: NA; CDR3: CANSTTLVGGYNEQFF; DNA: TGTGCCAACAGCACCACTCTAGTGGGAGGATACAATGAGCAGTTCTTC
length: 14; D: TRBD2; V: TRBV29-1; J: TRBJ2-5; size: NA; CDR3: CSVARLAGRETQYF; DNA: TGCAGCGTTGCTCGACTAGCTGGTCGGGAGACCCAGTACTTC
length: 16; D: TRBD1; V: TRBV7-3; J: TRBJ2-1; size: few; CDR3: CASSLQRGQGNHEQFF; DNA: TGTGCCAGCAGCTTACAAAGGGGACAGGGGAACCATGAGCAGTTCTTC
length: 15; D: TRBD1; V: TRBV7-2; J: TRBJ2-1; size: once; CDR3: CVSSGADRGRNEQFF; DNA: TGTGTCAGCAGCGGCGCAGACAGGGGGAGAAATGAGCAGTTCTTC
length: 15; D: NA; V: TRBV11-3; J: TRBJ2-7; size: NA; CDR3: CASIFGTFTTYEQYF; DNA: TGTGCCAGCATCTTCGGGACATTTACAACCTACGAGCAGTACTTC
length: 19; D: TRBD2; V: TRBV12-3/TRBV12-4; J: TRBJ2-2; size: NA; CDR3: CASSQLGLASFPNTGELFF; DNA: TGTGCCAGCAGCCAACTCGGACTAGCGAGCTTCCCGAACACTGGGGAGCTGTTTTTT
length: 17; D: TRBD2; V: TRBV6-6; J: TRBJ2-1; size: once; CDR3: CASSRRCSGHIYNEQFF; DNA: TGTGCCAGCAGCCGACGGTGTAGCGGGCATATCTACAATGAGCAGTTCTTC
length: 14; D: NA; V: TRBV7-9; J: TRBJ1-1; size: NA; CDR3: CATSFGQGSTEAFF; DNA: TGTGCCACCAGCTTCGGGCAGGGGAGCACTGAAGCTTTCTTT
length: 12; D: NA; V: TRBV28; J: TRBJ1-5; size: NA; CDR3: CASSRGGQPPRF; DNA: TGTGCCAGCAGTCGAGGGGGTCAGCCCCCGCGCTTT
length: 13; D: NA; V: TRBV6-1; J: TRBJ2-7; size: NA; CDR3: CTSSEWVFYDQYF; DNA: TGTACCAGCAGTGAATGGGTTTTCTACGATCAGTACTTC
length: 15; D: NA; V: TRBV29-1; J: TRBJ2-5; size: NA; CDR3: CSVEVGREVRETQYF; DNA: TGCAGCGTTGAAGTCGGAAGGGAAGTGAGGGAGACCCAGTACTTC
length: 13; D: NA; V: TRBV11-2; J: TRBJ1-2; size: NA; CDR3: CASTQVGGGGYAF; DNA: TGTGCCAGCACTCAGGTGGGGGGTGGAGGTTACGCCTTC
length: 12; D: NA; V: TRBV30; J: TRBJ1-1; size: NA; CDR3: CSWSEVLIEAFF; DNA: TGTTCCTGGAGTGAAGTGCTCATTGAAGCTTTCTTT
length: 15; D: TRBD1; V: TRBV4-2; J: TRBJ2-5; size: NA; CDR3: CTCSQEGTGQGTQYF; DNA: TGTACCTGCAGCCAAGAAGGGACAGGACAAGGGACCCAGTACTTC
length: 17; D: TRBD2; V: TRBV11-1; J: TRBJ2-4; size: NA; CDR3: CASSFPCTSGTKNIQYF; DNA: TGTGCCAGCAGCTTTCCCTGTACTAGCGGGACCAAAAACATTCAGTACTTC
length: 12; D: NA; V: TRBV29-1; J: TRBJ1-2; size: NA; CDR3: CSVVHWGGGYSF; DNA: TGTAGCGTTGTCCATTGGGGTGGCGGCTACAGTTTC
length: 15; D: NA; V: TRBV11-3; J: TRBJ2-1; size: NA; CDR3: CASSRLAGRGYEHIF; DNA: TGTGCCAGCAGCCGACTAGCAGGGAGGGGGTATGAGCATATCTTC
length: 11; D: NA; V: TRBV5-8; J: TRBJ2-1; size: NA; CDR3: CVLGRFVEQFF; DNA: TGTGTCTTGGGTCGTTTCGTTGAGCAGTTCTTC
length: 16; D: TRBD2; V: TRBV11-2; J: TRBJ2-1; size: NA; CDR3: CANSTSLAGRYNEQFF; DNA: TGTGCCAACAGCACCTCTCTAGCGGGAAGGTACAATGAGCAGTTCTTC
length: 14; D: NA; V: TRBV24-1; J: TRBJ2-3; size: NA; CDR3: CVTSGAIGTVTQYF; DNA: TGTGTCACCAGTGGTGCTATTGGGACGGTGACTCAATATTTT
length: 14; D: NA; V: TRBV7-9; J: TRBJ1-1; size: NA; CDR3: CGSSFGQGNTETLF; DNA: NA
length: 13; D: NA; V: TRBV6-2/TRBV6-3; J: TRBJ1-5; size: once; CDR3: CASSYQDNQPQHF; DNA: TGTGCCAGCAGCTACCAGGATAATCAGCCCCAGCATTTT
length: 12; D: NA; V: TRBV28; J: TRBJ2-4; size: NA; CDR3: CTSSFDKNIQYF; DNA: TGTACCAGCAGTTTCGATAAAAACATCCAGTACTTC
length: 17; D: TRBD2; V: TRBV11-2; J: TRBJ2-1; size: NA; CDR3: CVSSLPLSAVGGDEQFF; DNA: TGTGTCAGCAGCCTACCTCTTTCAGCAGTTGGGGGGGATGAGCAGTTCTTC
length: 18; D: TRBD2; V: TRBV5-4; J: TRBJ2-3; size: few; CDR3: CANSNPAASGCRTDTQYF; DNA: TGTGCCAACAGTAACCCGGCGGCTAGCGGGTGTCGGACGGATACGCAGTATTTT
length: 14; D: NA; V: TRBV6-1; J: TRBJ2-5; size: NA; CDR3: CASSFSGRSETQHF; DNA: TGTGCCAGTAGTTTTAGTGGGAGATCAGAGACCCAGCACTTC
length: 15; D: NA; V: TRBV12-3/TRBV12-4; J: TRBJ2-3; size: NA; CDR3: CASSFHPPSTDTWYF; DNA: TGTGCCAGCAGTTTTCACCCTCCTAGCACAGATACGTGGTATTTT
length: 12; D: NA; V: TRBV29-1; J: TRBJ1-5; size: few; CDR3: CSVGTSSQPQHF; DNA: TGCAGCGTTGGGACCTCTTCTCAGCCCCAGCATTTT
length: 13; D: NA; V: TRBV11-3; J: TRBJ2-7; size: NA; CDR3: CVSSLGYLHERYF; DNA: TGCGTCAGCAGCTTAGGATACCTCCACGAGCGGTACTTC
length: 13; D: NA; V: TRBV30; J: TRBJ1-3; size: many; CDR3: CAWSPHSGNTIYF; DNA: TGTGCCTGGAGTCCGCACTCTGGAAACACCATATATTTT
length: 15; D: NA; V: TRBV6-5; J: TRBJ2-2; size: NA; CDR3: CASSPRTRFTVELFF; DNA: TGCGCCAGCAGTCCGCGGACAAGGTTCACCGTGGAGCTGTTTTTT
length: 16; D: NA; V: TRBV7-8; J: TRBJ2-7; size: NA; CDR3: CASSPLLVGEGPEQYF; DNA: TGTGCCAGCAGCCCATTACTAGTGGGCGAAGGCCCCGAGCAGTACTTC
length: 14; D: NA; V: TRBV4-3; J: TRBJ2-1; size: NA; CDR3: CASIYTELVIEQFF; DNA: TGCGCCAGCATCTACACAGAGTTGGTCATTGAGCAGTTCTTC
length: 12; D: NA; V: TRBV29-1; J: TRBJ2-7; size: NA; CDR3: CSVEEKGRGQYF; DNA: TGCAGCGTTGAAGAAAAGGGTCGCGGGCAGTACTTC
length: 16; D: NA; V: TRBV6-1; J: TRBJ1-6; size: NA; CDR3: CASSEGPSSYNSPLHF; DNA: TGTGCCAGCAGTGAAGGGCCGAGCTCCTATAATTCACCCCTCCACTTT
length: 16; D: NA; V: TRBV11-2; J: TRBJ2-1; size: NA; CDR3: CASSFGSERVGKGQFF; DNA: TGTGCCAGCTCATTTGGAAGCGAGAGAGTGGGCAAAGGGCAGTTCTTC
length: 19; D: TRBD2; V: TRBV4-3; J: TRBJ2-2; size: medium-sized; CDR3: CASSVLAGGPRSNTGELFF; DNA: TGCGCCAGCAGCGTACTAGCGGGAGGGCCCCGTTCGAACACCGGGGAGCTGTTTTTT
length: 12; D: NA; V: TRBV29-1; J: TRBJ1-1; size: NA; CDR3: CSVETWSTKAFF; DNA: TGCAGTGTCGAGACATGGAGCACTAAAGCTTTCTTT
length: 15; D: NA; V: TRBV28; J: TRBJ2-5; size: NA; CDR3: CVCTTGLSLGETQYF; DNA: TGTGTCTGCACCACGGGACTCTCCCTCGGGGAGACCCAGTACTTC
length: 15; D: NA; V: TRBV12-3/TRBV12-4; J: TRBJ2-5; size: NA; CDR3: CASKTYPGSEETQYF; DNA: TGTGCCAGCAAGACCTACCCCGGGAGCGAAGAGACACAATACTTC
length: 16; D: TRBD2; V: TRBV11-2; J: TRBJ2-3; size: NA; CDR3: CANSAGLVGIVDTQYF; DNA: TGTGCCAACAGCGCGGGACTAGTGGGTATTGTTGATACACAGTATTTT
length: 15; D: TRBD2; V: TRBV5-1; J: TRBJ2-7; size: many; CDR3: CAGSFSSGDTCEQYF; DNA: TGCGCCGGCAGCTTCTCTAGCGGTGATACCTGCGAGCAGTACTTC
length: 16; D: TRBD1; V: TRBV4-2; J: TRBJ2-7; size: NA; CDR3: CASSLLIFDRDYEQYF; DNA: TGTGCCAGCAGCCTCTTAATTTTTGACAGGGACTACGAGCAGTACTTC
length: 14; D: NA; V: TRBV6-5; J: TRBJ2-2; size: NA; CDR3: CGSPRTEFTGELFF; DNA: TGTGGCAGTCCGCGGACAGAGTTCACCGGGGAGCTGTTTTTT
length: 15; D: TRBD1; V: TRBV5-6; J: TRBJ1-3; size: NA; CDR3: CANNAGTGSGNSIYF; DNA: TGTGCCAACAACGCCGGGACAGGGTCTGGAAACAGTATATATTTT